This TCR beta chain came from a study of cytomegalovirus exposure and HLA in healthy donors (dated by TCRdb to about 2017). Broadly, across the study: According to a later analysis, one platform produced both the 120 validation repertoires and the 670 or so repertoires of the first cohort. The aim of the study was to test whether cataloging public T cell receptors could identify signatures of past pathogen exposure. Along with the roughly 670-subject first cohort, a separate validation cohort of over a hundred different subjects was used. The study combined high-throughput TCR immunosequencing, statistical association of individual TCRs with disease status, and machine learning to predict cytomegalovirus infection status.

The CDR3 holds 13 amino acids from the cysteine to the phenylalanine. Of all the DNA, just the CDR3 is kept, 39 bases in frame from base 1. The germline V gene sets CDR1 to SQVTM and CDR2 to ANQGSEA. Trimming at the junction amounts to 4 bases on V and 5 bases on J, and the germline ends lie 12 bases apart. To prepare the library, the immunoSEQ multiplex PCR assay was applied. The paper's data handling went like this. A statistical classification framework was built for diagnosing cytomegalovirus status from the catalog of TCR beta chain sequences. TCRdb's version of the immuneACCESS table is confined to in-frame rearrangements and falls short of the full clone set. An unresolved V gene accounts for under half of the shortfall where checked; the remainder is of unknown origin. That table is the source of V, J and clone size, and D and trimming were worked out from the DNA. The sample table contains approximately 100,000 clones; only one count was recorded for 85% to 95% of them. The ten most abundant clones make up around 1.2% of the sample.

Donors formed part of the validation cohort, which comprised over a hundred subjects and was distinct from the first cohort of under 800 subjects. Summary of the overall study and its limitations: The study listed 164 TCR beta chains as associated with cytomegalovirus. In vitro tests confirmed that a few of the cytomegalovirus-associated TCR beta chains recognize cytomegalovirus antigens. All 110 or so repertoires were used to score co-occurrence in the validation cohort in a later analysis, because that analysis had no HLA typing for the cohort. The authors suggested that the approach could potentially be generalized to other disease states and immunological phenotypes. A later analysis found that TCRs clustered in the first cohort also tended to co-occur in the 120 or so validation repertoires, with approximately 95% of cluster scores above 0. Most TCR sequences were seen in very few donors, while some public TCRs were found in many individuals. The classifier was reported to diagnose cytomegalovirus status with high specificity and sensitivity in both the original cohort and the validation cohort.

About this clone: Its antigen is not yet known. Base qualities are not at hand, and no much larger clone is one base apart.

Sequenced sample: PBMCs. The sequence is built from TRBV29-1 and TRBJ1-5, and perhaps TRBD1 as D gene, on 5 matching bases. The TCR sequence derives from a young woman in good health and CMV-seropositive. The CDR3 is CSVGAGRDQPQHF. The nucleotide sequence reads TGCAGCGTTGGGGCTGGCAGGGATCAGCCCCAGCATTTT.